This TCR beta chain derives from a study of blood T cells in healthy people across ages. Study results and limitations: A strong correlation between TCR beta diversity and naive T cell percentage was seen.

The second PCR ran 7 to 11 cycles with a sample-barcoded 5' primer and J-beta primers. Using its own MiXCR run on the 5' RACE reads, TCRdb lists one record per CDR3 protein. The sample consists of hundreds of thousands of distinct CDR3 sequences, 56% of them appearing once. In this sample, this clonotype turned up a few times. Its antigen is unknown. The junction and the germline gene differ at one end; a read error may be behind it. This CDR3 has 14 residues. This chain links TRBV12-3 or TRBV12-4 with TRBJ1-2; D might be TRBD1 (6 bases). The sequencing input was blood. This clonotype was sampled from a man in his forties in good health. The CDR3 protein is CASSVAQGRAGYTF. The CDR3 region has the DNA TGTGCCAGCAGTGTAGCCCAGGGGCGCGCGGGCTACACCTTC.